These 27 T cell receptor beta chains were all obtained from the same sample, sequenced in a study of breast tumors, draining lymph nodes, adjacent tissues. From the multiplex PCR reads, TCRdb called clonotypes with MiXCR, one entry per CDR3 protein. The sample lists 50,000 to 85,000 distinct CDR3 sequences; 40% to 55% were seen once. Sequenced sample: breast tumor tissue. The source of these receptors is a female donor with breast cancer. Some clones in this sample may be carry-over from other donors' samples.

This clonotype is judged medium-sized. V is TRBV7-3 and J is TRBJ2-5, with D possibly TRBD2 on 5 matching bases. The CDR3 runs to 13 residues. Trimming removed 4 bases from V and 5 bases from J, with 11 bases in between. Germline V lookup: CDR1 SGHTA, CDR2 FQGTGA. Written as DNA, the CDR3 is TGTGCCAGCAGCTCCGCCAGAGGGGAGACCCAGTACTTC. Protein: CASSSARGETQYF.

The rearrangement joins TRBV25-1 to TRBJ2-2; no clear D. Between the trimmed V and J ends, which lost 1 base and 3 bases, there was a span of 6 bases. The length of the CDR3 is 14 residues. Germline V gives CDR1 MGHDK, CDR2 SYGVNS. CDR3: CASSESWDTGELFF. The CDR3 DNA reads as TGTGCCAGCAGTGAATCTTGGGACACCGGGGAGCTGTTTTTT.

The rearrangement uses TRBV20-1 and TRBJ2-2; possible D gene TRBD2, 6 bases. Trimming cost V 1 base and J 7 bases, with 13 bases left between them. Germline V gene data show CDR1 as DFQATT and CDR2 as SNEGSKA (reference sequence). The CDR3 sequence is 14 residues long. The CDR3 bases are TGCAGTGCTAGAGTTGGGACTTTGCGCGGGGAGCTGTTTTTT. Translating gives CSARVGTLRGELFF.

V and J are TRBV19 and TRBJ1-4, with TRBD1 matching 7 bases. The germline V gene has CDR1 LNHDA and CDR2 SQIVND (reference sequence). CDR3 length: 15 residues. The V segment lost 5 bases and the J segment 5 bases; nucleotides outside the gene matches: 8. This CDR3 is CASSPQGQSNEKLFF. CDR3 in DNA: TGTGCCAGTAGTCCCCAGGGACAGTCGAATGAAAAACTGTTTTTT.

On this clonotype: Given a much more abundant clone one base away, this may be a read error. This chain joins TRBV19 and TRBJ1-2; D is undetermined. CDR3 size: 14 residues. The V end was cut by 5 bases, the J end by 3 bases, with 13 bases between. Germline CDR1 LNHDA, CDR2 SQIVND (reference sequence). CDR3 sequence: CASSVGPGDYGYTF. DNA for the CDR3: TGTGCCAGTAGTGTAGGGCCCGGGGACTATGGCTACACCTTC. Full variable domain (outside the CDR3, taken from reference TRBV19 and TRBJ1-2): DGGITQSPKYLFRKEGQNVTLSCEQNLNHDAMYWYRQDPGQGLRLIYYSQIVNDFQKGDIAEGYSVSREKKESFPLTVTSAQKNPTAFYLCASSVGPGDYGYTFGSGTRLTVV.

This chain uses TRBV19 with TRBJ2-3; perhaps D is TRBD1 or TRBD2 (5 bases each). This CDR3 is built from 15 residues. Germline loops: CDR1 LNHDA, CDR2 SQIVND (reference sequence). Trimming cost V 9 bases and J 3 bases, with 19 bases left between them. CDR3 nucleotides: TGTGCCAGCAGAGGTGGGGGAGCGGCGACAGATACGCAGTATTTT. It yields the protein CASRGGGAATDTQYF.

This clonotype has just a few counts. The rearrangement links TRBV2 to TRBJ1-1; D perhaps matches TRBD1 (5 bases). V lost 9 bases to trimming and J lost 6 bases, with 14 bases between them. This CDR3 region has 12 residues. Germline assignment: CDR1 SNHLY and CDR2 FYNNEI. The CDR3 bases are TGTGCCAGGAGCGGGGGATGGGCTGAAGCTTTCTTT. Residues: CARSGGWAEAFF.

There are many counts of this clonotype. The chain couples TRBV9 to TRBJ2-5; TRBD2 matches at 9 bases. The V and J ends lost 0 bases and 4 bases, in that order; junction bases with no gene match: 4. Per the germline V gene, CDR1 is SGDLS and CDR2 is YYNGEE. The CDR3 is 15 amino acids. The CDR3 sequence: CASSVGGGGGETQYF. The CDR3 nucleotides read TGTGCCAGCAGCGTAGGGGGCGGGGGGGGAGAGACCCAGTACTTC.

This clonotype was seen at least ten times. A much larger clone sits a single nucleotide away, making a read error possible. The genes are TRBV20-1 and TRBJ2-7, with unresolved D. V lost 6 bases, J lost 6 bases, and 21 bases lay in between. The CDR3 runs to 14 residues. Germline V gene lookup returns CDR1 DFQATT and CDR2 SNEGSKA (reference sequence). The CDR3 DNA reads as TGCAGTGCCGAGGATGTGGCAGCTCCCTCCGAGCAGTACTTC. Protein sequence: CSAEDVAAPSEQYF.

Ten or more counts support this clonotype. The CDR3 DNA reads as TGTGCCAGCAGCCCCCCTGGACAGGGATCGGGCGGCTACACCTTC. Protein: CASSPPGQGSGGYTF. The chain combines TRBV12-3 or TRBV12-4 with TRBJ1-2, with 8 bases that match TRBD1. Germline trimming cut 6 bases from V and 8 bases from J; bases unmatched to any gene: 14. This CDR3 contains 15 residues.

Comments on this clonotype: A clone one base away is much larger, so this may be a read error. The gene calls are TRBV14 and TRBJ2-7; D not resolved. Germline-derived CDR1 and CDR2 are SGHDN and FVKESK. The CDR3 has 14 amino acids. The CDR3: CASSQGQVSDEQSF. The CDR3 nucleotides are TGTGCCAGCAGCCAAGGGCAGGTCTCCGACGAGCAGTCCTTC.

This clonotype was recorded at least ten times. This sequence may be a read error, since a much larger clone differs from it by one base. The rearrangement uses TRBV9 and TRBJ2-7; 12 bases line up with TRBD2. With V trimmed by 0 bases and J by 6 bases, 10 bases remained unmatched. Germline CDR1 and CDR2: SGDLS and YYNGEE. The CDR3 loop spans 17 amino acids. The chain's CDR3 is CASSVGLGLAGTSEQYF. CDR3 nucleotide sequence: TGTGCCAGCAGCGTAGGGCTGGGACTAGCGGGCACCTCCGAGCAGTACTTC.

This clonotype has at least ten counts. The chain links TRBV2 to TRBJ2-7; 13 bases are a match to TRBD2. Germline V gene data show CDR1 as SNHLY and CDR2 as FYNNEI. The CDR3 runs to 17 residues. V lost 4 bases to trimming and J lost 3 bases; unmatched junction nucleotides: 9. The CDR3 is CASSVSGTSGTNYEQYF. DNA for the CDR3: TGTGCCAGCAGTGTATCCGGGACTAGCGGGACAAACTACGAGCAGTACTTC.

This clonotype was picked up many times. This chain uses TRBV7-3 with TRBJ1-5; 9 bases align to TRBD1. Germline trimming cut 5 bases from V and 5 bases from J; bases unmatched to any gene: 7. Germline V gene sequence: CDR1 SGHTA, CDR2 FQGTGA. The CDR3 contains 15 residues. CDR3 in amino acids: CASSHRDRAHQPQHF. The CDR3 coding sequence is TGTGCCAGCAGCCACCGGGACAGGGCCCATCAGCCCCAGCATTTT.

This clonotype showed up many times. This may come from a read error, since a much larger clone is one base off. The chain uses TRBV11-2 and TRBJ2-5; TRBD2 matches 9 bases. This CDR3 comprises 16 residues. V dropped 3 bases and J dropped 2; count of bases not matched to a gene: 7. The germline CDR1 and CDR2 sequences are SGHAT and FQNNGV. In DNA, the CDR3 is TGTGCCAGCAGCTTTAGGACTAGCGCGGGTCAAGAGACCCAGTACTTC. Protein sequence: CASSFRTSAGQETQYF.

In this sample, this clonotype turned up many times. V usage is TRBV7-9 and J usage is TRBJ2-7; 10 nucleotides align to TRBD2. The CDR3 totals 16 residues. CDR1 is SEHNR and CDR2 is FQNEAQ in the germline V gene (reference sequence). The trim removed 1 base at V and 6 bases at J, leaving 9 bases unmatched. DNA of the CDR3: TGTGCCAGCAGCTTAGTCGCCCTAGCGGGAGTAGGCGAGCAGTACTTC. Encoded protein: CASSLVALAGVGEQYF.

V usage is TRBV2 and J usage is TRBJ1-4; no clear D gene. In germline, CDR1 is SNHLY, CDR2 FYNNEI. The CDR3 length is 14 residues. V lost 2 bases and J lost 6, with 10 bases in between. DNA for the CDR3: TGTGCCAGCAGTGAATTACCCTCTCATGAAAAACTGTTTTTT. Its translation is CASSELPSHEKLFF.

This clonotype was recorded many times. The rearrangement links TRBV28 to TRBJ2-1, with unresolved D. From germline, CDR1 is MDHEN and CDR2 SYDVKM. Deletions cut 11 bases from V and 4 bases from J, with 9 bases between. The CDR3 sequence is 11 residues long. This CDR3 is CAVQRYNEQFF. CDR3 coding DNA: TGTGCCGTACAGCGTTACAATGAGCAGTTCTTC.

This clonotype was counted many times. The chain couples TRBV19 to TRBJ2-4; possibly TRBD2 for D (6 bases). The V and J ends lost 4 bases and 7 bases respectively, with 14 bases between them. Germline V gives CDR1 LNHDA, CDR2 SQIVND (reference sequence). CDR3 length: 14 residues. CDR3 in DNA: TGTGCCAGTAGTACAGCCGGGACTGTTAACATTCAGTACTTC. Protein: CASSTAGTVNIQYF.

This clonotype was seen just once. V usage is TRBV24-1 and J usage is TRBJ2-7, with D unresolved. The germline gives CDR1 KGHDR, CDR2 SFDVKD. V gave up 2 bases and J gave up 1 base, with 5 bases separating them. This CDR3 spans 13 amino acids. CDR3 nucleotide sequence: TGTGCCACCAGTGATTATGAATCCTACGAGCAGTACTTC. Amino acids: CATSDYESYEQYF.

CDR3 coding DNA: TGTGCCAGCATACCCGGGGCGTATAATTCACCCCTCCACTTT. Translation: CASIPGAYNSPLHF. The rearrangement joins TRBV6-6 to TRBJ1-6; TRBD1 might be the D (5 bases). This CDR3 comprises 14 residues. From germline, CDR1 is MNHNY and CDR2 SVGAGI (reference sequence). V lost 7 bases, J lost 4 bases, and 11 bases lay in between.

Many counts were recorded for this clonotype. The chain joins TRBV5-1 to TRBJ1-2; 7 bases fit TRBD1. The CDR3 totals 13 residues. Germline V gene data show CDR1 as SGHRS and CDR2 as YFSETQ. V gave up 5 bases and J gave up 4 bases; unmatched junction bases: 5. The CDR3 protein is CASSTGELYGYTF. As DNA, the CDR3 is TGCGCCAGCAGTACAGGGGAACTCTATGGCTACACCTTC.

The chain is built from TRBV10-3 and TRBJ1-2; 10 bases match TRBD1. CDR3 size: 14 residues. The germline CDR1 and CDR2 sequences are ENHRY and SYGVKD. Germline trimming cut 6 bases from V and 2 bases from J; bases unmatched to any gene: 3. The CDR3 coding sequence is TGTGCCATCAGAAGGGACAGGGGCAACTATGGCTACACCTTC. Encoded protein: CAIRRDRGNYGYTF.

The V and J genes are TRBV7-9 and TRBJ1-2; D remains unclear. The CDR3 consists of 15 residues. Germline loops: CDR1 SEHNR, CDR2 FQNEAQ (reference sequence). V lost 6 bases to trimming and J lost 0 bases, with 14 bases between them. The CDR3 here is CASRFEGRANYGYTF. Here the CDR3 DNA reads TGTGCCAGCAGATTCGAAGGCAGAGCTAACTATGGCTACACCTTC.

This clonotype was found once. One junction end does not reproduce the germline sequence, and a read error may be involved. The chain uses TRBV7-4 and TRBJ2-1; D possibly uses TRBD1 or TRBD2 (5 bases each). The CDR3 length is 17 residues. Germline loops: CDR1 SGHVT, CDR2 SQSDAQ. CDR3 region: CAKNGQKGEIGYNEQFF. CDR3 coding DNA: TGTGCTAAAAATGGGCAGAAAGGGGAGATTGGCTACAATGAGCAGTTTTTC. The entire variable domain, with the rest obtained from reference TRBV7-4 and TRBJ2-1, is as follows: GAGVSQSPRYKVAKRGRDVALRCDSISGHVTLYWYRQTLGQGSEVLTYSQSDAQRDKSGRPSGRFSAERPERSVSTLKIQRTEQGDSAVYLCAKNGQKGEIGYNEQFFGPGTRLTVL.

This clonotype is classed as medium-sized. The chain joins TRBV7-6 to TRBJ1-5; D uncertain. The CDR3 has 12 amino acids. The V gene lost 4 bases and the J gene lost 4 bases, with 5 bases spanning the gap. Germline CDR1 and CDR2: SGHVS and FNYEAQ. DNA of the CDR3: TGTGCCAGCAGCTCGCCGAATCAGCCCCAGCATTTT. It specifies CASSSPNQPQHF.

This clonotype came up many times. The chain carries TRBV5-6 and TRBJ2-3, with a weak D call TRBD2 (5 bases). Germline-derived CDR1 and CDR2 are SGHDT and YYEEEE. The CDR3 has 16 residues. V gave up 0 bases and J gave up 2 bases, with 13 bases separating them. In DNA form, the CDR3 reads TGTGCCAGCAGCTTGGCCATTAGCGCTTCCACAGATACGCAGTATTTT. Translation: CASSLAISASTDTQYF.